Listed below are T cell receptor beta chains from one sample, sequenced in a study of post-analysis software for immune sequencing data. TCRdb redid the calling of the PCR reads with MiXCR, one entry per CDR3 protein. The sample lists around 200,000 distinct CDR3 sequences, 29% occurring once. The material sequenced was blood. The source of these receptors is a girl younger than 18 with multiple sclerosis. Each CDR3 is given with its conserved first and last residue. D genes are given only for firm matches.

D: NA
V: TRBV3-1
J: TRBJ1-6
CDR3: CASSQPGRGNSPLHF

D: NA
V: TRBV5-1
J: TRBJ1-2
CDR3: CASSATTGYGYGYTF

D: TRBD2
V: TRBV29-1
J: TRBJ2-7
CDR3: CSVASRAGGPSYEQYF

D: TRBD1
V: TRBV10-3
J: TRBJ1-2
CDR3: CAISAADREAYGYTF

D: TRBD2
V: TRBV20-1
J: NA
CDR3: CSAPASGRGYEQYF

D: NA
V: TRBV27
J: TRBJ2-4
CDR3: CASKKLRDGVGKNIQYF

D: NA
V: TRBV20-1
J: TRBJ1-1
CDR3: CSAKGAAGVNTEAFF

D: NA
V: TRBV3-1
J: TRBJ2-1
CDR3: CASSQVLSSYNEQFF

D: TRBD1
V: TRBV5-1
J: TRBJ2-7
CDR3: CASSPRDRGEQYF

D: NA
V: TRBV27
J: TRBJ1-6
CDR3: CASSLTRGGNSPLHF

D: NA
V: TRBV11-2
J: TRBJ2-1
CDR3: CASSASLYEQFF

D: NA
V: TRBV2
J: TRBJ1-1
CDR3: CASSALEGPRGTEAFF

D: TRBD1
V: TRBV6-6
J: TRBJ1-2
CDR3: CASSYGQASLGHGYTF

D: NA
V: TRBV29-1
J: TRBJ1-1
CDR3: CSVERGRLEAFF

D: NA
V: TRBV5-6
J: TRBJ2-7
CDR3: CASSPLWASAYEQYF

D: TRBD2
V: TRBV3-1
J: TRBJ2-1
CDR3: CASSQDLGLAGQTNSSYNEQFF

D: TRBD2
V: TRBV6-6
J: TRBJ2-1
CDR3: CASRAGTSGVFSEQFF

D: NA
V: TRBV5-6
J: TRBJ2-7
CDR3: CASNRRNSYEQYF

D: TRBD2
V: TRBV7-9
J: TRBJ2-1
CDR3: CASSGTHGLAAINEQFF

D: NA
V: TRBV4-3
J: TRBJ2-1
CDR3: CASSRDDSNEQFF

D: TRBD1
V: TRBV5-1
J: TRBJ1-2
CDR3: CASSAGQGNYGYTF

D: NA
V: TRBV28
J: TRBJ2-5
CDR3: CAGSSAGPDQETQYF

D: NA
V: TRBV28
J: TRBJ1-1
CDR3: CASSKNTEAFF

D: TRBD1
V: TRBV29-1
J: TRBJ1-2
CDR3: CSVQGASYGYTF

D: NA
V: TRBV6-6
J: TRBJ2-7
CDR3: CATKDSSCYEQYF

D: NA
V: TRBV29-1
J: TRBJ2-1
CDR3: CSVLGGGASSYNEQFF

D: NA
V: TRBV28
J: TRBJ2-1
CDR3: CASSRLYNEQFF

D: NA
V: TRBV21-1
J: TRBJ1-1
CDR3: CASSKVLQEMNTEAFF

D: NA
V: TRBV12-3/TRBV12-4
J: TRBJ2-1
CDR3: CASSPGTYRNEQFF

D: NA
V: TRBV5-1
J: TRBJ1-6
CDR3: CASNREDNSPPHF

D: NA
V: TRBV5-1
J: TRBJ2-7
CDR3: CASSRGQSNYEQYF

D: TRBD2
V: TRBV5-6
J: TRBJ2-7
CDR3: CASSSPQASGNYEQYF

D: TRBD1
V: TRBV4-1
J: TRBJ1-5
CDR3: CASSPGQGAVNQPQHF

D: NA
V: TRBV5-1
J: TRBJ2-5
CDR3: CASSLAGRGNEQYF

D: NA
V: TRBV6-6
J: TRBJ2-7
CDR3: CASRPTSFLEQYF

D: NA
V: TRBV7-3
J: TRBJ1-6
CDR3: CASSLMDSRSPLHF

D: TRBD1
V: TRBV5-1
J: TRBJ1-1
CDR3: CASSHKTGSATEAFF

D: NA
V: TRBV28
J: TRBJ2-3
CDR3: CASSLTVSTDTQYF

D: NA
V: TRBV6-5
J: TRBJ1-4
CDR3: CASSDRDGNEKLFF

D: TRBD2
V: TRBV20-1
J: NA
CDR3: CSARGAGGFYEQYF

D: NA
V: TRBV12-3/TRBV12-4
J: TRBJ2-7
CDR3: CASSFWGSYEQYF

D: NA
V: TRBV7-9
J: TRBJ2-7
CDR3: CASSPELGLAGEQYF

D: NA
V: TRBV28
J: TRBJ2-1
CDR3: CANSLRDMRRSGRGEQFF

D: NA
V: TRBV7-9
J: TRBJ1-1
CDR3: CASSWGRFETEAFF

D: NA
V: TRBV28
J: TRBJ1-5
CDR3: CASSFPLRGPSNQPQHF

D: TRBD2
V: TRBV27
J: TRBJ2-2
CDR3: CASSSLTSGSFTGELFF

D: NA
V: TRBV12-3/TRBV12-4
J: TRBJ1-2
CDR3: CASSRTYGYTF

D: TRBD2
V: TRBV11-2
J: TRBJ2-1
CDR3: CASSLLLAGGHEQFF

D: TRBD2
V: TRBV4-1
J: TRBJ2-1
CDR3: CASSQGPAGGQNEQFF

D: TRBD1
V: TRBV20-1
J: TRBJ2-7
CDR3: CSANRGDEQYF

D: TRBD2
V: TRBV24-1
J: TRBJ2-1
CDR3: CATSDPRASGRSYNEQFF

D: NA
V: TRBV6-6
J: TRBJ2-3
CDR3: CASSYVGQRGDTQYF

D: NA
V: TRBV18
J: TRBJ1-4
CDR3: CASSPRASTTNEKLFF

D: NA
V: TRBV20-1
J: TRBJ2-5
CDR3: CSASSGSQTQYF

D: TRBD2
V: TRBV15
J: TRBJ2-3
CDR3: CATSRVGTSGGTDTQYF

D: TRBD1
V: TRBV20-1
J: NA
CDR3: CSASRQGQETQFF

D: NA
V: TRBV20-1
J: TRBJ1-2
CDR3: CSARDLQGNYGYTF